This T cell receptor beta chain stems from a study of early T cells in non-severe SARS-CoV-2 infection. Study-wide background: Sequencing targeted bulk RNA from unsorted whole blood, leaving chains unpaired. Findings and caveats of the study: Using VDJdb, the matching emphasized anti-spike CD8 responses while missing private and CD4 specificities.

Germline CDR1 SGHDT, CDR2 YYEEEE. V lost 1 base, J lost 0 bases, and 11 bases lay in between. CDR3 length equals 16 residues. Within the sample, this clonotype is medium-sized. What it recognizes is unknown. Individually, cDNA molecules had unique molecular identifiers attached to them. In TCRdb, the 5' RACE reads were re-called with MiXCR into one record per CDR3 protein. The table shows 25,000 to 35,000 distinct CDR3 sequences, with roughly 5.4% occurring only once. V and J are TRBV5-6 and TRBJ2-1; D ambiguous. The clonotype comes from an adult who was a healthcare worker with PCR-confirmed SARS-CoV-2 infection or an uninfected control (not recorded which). The sample consisted of whole blood. CDR3 sequence: CASSLYPYNSYNEQFF. The CDR3 DNA reads TGTGCCAGCAGCTTGTACCCCTACAACTCCTACAATGAGCAGTTCTTC.